One sample yielded the 13 T cell receptor beta chains listed below, sequenced in a study of blood T cell repertoires in COVID-19. The assay was immunoSEQ multiplex PCR, and TCRdb's table has in-frame clones only and misses some. The data hold 310,000 or so clones, with 80% to 90% observed a single time. The specimen sequenced was PBMCs or T cells enriched from blood (not recorded which). Receptor source: a young woman who had recovered from COVID-19.

The chain employs TRBV2 and TRBJ2-3; 10 nucleotides align to TRBD2. This CDR3 has 16 amino acids. V lost 6 bases to trimming and J lost 1 base; unmatched junction nucleotides: 7. Per the germline V gene, CDR1 is SNHLY and CDR2 is FYNNEI. This CDR3 is CASSPITSGGTDTQYF. CDR3 DNA: TGTGCCAGCAGCCCGATTACTAGCGGGGGCACAGATACGCAGTATTTT.

The chain employs TRBV5-6 and TRBJ2-1; TRBD2 matches at 10 bases. Germline CDR1 is SGHDT and CDR2 is YYEEEE. This CDR3 is built from 16 residues. Losses at the gene ends were 1 base for V and 5 bases for J; bases not matched to a gene: 6. CDR3 coding DNA: TGTGCCAGCAGCTTGTTAGGACTAGCGGTTCACAATGAGCAGTTCTTC. Translating it yields CASSLLGLAVHNEQFF.

The chain has TRBV5-5 and TRBJ2-1; 16 bases line up with TRBD2. The J segment lost 2 bases and the V segment lost 4 bases, leaving 3 bases of the junction unmatched. CDR3 length: 17 amino acids. The germline gives CDR1 SGHKS, CDR2 YYEKEE (reference sequence). The CDR3 sequence is CASSPGTSGGAYNEQFF. The CDR3 DNA follows: TGTGCCAGCAGCCCGGGGACTAGCGGGGGGGCCTACAATGAGCAGTTCTTC.

This chain connects TRBV5-6 to TRBJ1-3, with D possibly being TRBD1 (6 bases). The ends were cut back, 3 bases at V and 4 bases at J, with 23 bases in the middle. Germline CDR1 and CDR2: SGHDT and YYEEEE. The CDR3 totals 18 residues. The CDR3 loop is CASSSATLDRPSGNTIYF. DNA of the CDR3: TGTGCCAGCAGCTCGGCCACACTTGACAGGCCCAGCGGAAACACCATATATTTT.

V usage is TRBV12-3 or TRBV12-4 and J usage is TRBJ1-3; unclear D gene. V was shortened by 3 bases and J by 3 bases, with 3 bases between the two germline ends. The CDR3 is 12 residues long. CDR3 sequence reads: CASSFGGNTIYF. The CDR3 bases are TGTGCCAGCAGTTTCGGTGGAAACACCATATATTTT.

The rearrangement joins TRBV13 to TRBJ2-7; tentative D call: TRBD2 (5 bases). Per germline, CDR1 PRHDT and CDR2 FYEKMQ (reference sequence). Deletions cut 4 bases from V and 2 bases from J, with 9 bases between. The CDR3 loop spans 13 amino acids. CDR3 in amino acids: CASSYAGTYEQYF. CDR3 DNA sequence: TGTGCCAGCAGCTATGCGGGCACCTACGAGCAGTACTTC. The variable domain in full, completed from reference TRBV13 and TRBJ2-7, reads AAGVIQSPRHLIKEKRETATLKCYPIPRHDTVYWYQQGPGQDPQFLISFYEKMQSDKGSIPDRFSAQQFSDYHSELNMSSLELGDSALYFCASSYAGTYEQYFGPGTRLTVT.

This clone has a single count. This rearrangement joins TRBV5-4 to TRBJ1-6, with D tentatively TRBD1 (5 bases). V lost 2 bases and J lost 0, with 9 bases in between. This CDR3 has 16 amino acids. Germline CDR1 and CDR2: SGHNT and YYREEE (reference sequence). The CDR3 protein is CASSFDRDSYNSPLHF. The CDR3 DNA sequence: TGTGCCAGCAGCTTTGACAGAGACTCCTATAATTCACCCCTCCACTTT.

The gene calls are TRBV7-2 and TRBJ2-3; a weak D match, TRBD2 (5 bases). This CDR3 contains 15 residues. The V end was cut by 4 bases, the J end by 5 bases, with 16 bases between. Germline V lookup: CDR1 SGHTA, CDR2 FQGNSA. The CDR3 sequence is CASSSPAAAGDTQYF. For the CDR3, the DNA is TGTGCCAGCAGCTCTCCGGCAGCCGCGGGAGATACGCAGTATTTT. The full variable domain, completed using reference TRBV7-2 and TRBJ2-3, is GAGVSQSPSNKVTEKGKDVELRCDPISGHTALYWYRQSLGQGLEFLIYFQGNSAPDKSGLPSDRFSAERTGGSVSTLTIQRTQQEDSAVYLCASSSPAAAGDTQYFGPGTRLTVL.

The chain couples TRBV7-8 to TRBJ2-7, with 14 nucleotides matching TRBD2. The CDR3 is 14 residues long. Trimming cost V 3 bases and J 7 bases; bases outside gene matches: 2. Germline V gene sequence: CDR1 SGHVS, CDR2 FQNEAQ. CDR3 sequence reads: CASSLTSGRGEQYF. The CDR3 region has the DNA TGTGCCAGCAGCTTGACTAGCGGGAGGGGGGAGCAGTACTTC.

J is TRBJ1-2 and V is TRBV21-1; TRBD1, the table's D call, was not compared with the DNA. TRBV21-1 is assigned pseudogene status. This CDR3 has 12 residues. The CDR3, as DNA: TGTGCCAATGACAGGGGGAACTGTCGCTACACCTTC. It is translated as CANDRGNCRYTF.

The chain is built from TRBV19 and TRBJ1-5; D is unresolved. Germline V gene data show CDR1 as LNHDA and CDR2 as SQIVND (reference sequence). CDR3 length: 14 residues. Between the trimmed V and J ends, which lost 1 base and 5 bases, there was a span of 9 bases. Here the CDR3 reads CASSIAVADQPQHF. DNA of the CDR3: TGTGCCAGTAGTATAGCAGTAGCAGATCAGCCCCAGCATTTT. Supplemented by reference TRBV19 and TRBJ1-5, the full variable domain reads DGGITQSPKYLFRKEGQNVTLSCEQNLNHDAMYWYRQDPGQGLRLIYYSQIVNDFQKGDIAEGYSVSREKKESFPLTVTSAQKNPTAFYLCASSIAVADQPQHFGDGTRLSIL.

The chain combines TRBV7-2 with TRBJ2-1, with 7 bases matching TRBD1. The CDR3 sequence is 15 residues long. Per the germline V gene, CDR1 is SGHTA and CDR2 is FQGNSA. V lost 6 bases to trimming and J lost 4 bases; unmatched junction nucleotides: 9. CDR3 bases: TGTGCCAGCAGACGACAGGGAGTCGAGTACAATGAGCAGTTCTTC. Translation gives CASRRQGVEYNEQFF.

This clone has more than one count but fewer than ten. The chain employs TRBV19 and TRBJ1-5; tentatively, D is TRBD1 (6 bases). The CDR3 runs to 17 residues. Germline V CDR1 and CDR2: LNHDA, SQIVND (reference sequence). Trimming took 6 bases from V and 1 from J, leaving 19 bases between them. The CDR3 DNA sequence: TGTGCCAGTAGCCGGTTACAGGGCCTCCAAAGCAATCAGCCCCAGCATTTT. Its protein is CASSRLQGLQSNQPQHF.